This T cell receptor beta chain is from a study of response to subunit inactivated influenza vaccine. In germline, CDR1 is MNHEY, CDR2 SVGAGI. Trimming left V 2 bases short and J 4 bases short, with 14 bases between. This CDR3 has 15 residues. In the case of this clonotype: What it recognizes is unknown.

Study-wide results and limits: Researchers suggested that each seasonal influenza vaccination recruits few new T cells.

Each CDR3 protein gets one entry after TCRdb re-called the RT-PCR reads with MiXCR. The repertoire holds under 500,000 distinct CDR3 sequences, with approximately 9.9% as singletons. V gene TRBV6-5 combines with J gene TRBJ1-1; the D gene is possibly TRBD1 (5 bases). Sequencing was performed on PBMCs from blood, taken roughly 48 days after vaccination. The receptor was derived from a man aged 50-60 years who received an inactivated influenza vaccine. For the CDR3, the DNA is TGTGCCAGCAGTTACGATGGCCAGGGCGGCACTGAAGCTTTCTTT. Translated: CASSYDGQGGTEAFF.